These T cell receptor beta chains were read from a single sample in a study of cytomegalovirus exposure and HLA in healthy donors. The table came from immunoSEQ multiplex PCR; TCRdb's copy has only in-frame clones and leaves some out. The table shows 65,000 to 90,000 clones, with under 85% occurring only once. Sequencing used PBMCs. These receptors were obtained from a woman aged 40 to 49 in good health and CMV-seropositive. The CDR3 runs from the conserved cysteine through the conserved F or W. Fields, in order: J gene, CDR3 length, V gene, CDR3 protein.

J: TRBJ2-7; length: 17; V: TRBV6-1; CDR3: CASSEALSGGTSYEQYF
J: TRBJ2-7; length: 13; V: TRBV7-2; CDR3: CASSFLGGYEQYF
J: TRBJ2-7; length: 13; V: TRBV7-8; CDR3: CASSPASRVEQYF
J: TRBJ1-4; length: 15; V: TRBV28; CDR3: CASSPRRGGDEKLFF
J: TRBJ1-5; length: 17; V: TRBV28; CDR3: CASSFTGGGLSNQPQHF
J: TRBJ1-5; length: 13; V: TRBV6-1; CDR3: CASSRGTGQPQHF
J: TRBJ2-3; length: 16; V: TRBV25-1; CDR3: CASSDFGNSYTDTQYF
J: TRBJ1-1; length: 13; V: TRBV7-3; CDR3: CASSTRQNTEAFF
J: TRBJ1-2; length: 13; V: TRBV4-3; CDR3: CASSQDGQDGYTF
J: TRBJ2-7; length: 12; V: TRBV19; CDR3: CASGRQEYEQYF
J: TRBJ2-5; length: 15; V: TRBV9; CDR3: CASSVEGRAGETQYF
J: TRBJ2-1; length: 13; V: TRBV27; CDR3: CASSFDSYNEQFF
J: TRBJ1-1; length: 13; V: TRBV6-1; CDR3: CASGLDRDTEAFF
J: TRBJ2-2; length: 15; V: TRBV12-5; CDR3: CASPWFGANTGELFF
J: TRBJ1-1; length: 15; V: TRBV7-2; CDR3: CASSVITGMNTEAFF
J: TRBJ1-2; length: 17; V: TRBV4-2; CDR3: CASSQDPVGQGWFGYTF
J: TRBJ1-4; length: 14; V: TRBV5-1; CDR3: CASSLAATNEKLFF
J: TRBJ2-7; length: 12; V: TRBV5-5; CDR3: CASSSSVYEQYF
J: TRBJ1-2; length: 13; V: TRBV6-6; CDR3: CASRNGGGVGYTF
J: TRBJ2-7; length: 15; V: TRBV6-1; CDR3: CASRGPGESSYEQYF
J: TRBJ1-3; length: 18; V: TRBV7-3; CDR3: CASSPWTASGFSGNTIYF
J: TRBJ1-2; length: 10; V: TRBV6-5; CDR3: CASWQGAYTF
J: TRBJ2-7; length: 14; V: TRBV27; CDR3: CASSPTDSSYEQYF
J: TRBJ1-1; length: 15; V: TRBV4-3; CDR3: CASSQDQQWNTEAFF
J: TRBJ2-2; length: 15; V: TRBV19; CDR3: CASSSSGGRAGELFF
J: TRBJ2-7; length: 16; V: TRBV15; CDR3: CATSRDKVQGSYEQYF
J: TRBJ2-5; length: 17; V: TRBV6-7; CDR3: CASSYRLGQGDTKTQYF
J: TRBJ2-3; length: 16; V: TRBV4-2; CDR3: CASSQVAGGLTDTQYF
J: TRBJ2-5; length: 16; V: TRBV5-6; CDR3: CASSYVRDRIQETQYF